Sequencing of this T cell receptor (beta chain) was carried out in a study of blood T cell repertoires in COVID-19. Study information: Acute and convalescent COVID-19 specimens originated in the United States, Italy and Spain. PBMCs, B-cell-depleted T cells, or T cells provided the cDNA or gDNA that made up the material.

CDR3 length: 15 amino acids. In germline, CDR1 is SGHAT, CDR2 FQNNGV. V lost 0 bases, J lost 2 bases, and 9 bases lay in between. As processed by the authors: Reference gene primer amplification in the assay estimated nucleated cell counts. Only in-frame clones appear in the TCRdb table, and some are missing; sequencing was by immunoSEQ multiplex PCR. From that table come the V and J calls and clone size; the DNA was used to work out D and trimming. Among 70,000 to 80,000 clones, under 95% were seen once, and the ten largest hold 4.8%. The sequencing input was peripheral blood. J is TRBJ2-3 and V is TRBV11-2; perhaps TRBD2 as D (5 bases). This receptor was identified in a woman aged 55-70 years with active COVID-19. This CDR3 reads CASSLEVANTDTQYF. The CDR3 DNA sequence: TGTGCCAGCAGCTTAGAGGTAGCGAACACAGATACGCAGTATTTT. The full variable domain, with the rest looked up from reference TRBV11-2 and TRBJ2-3, is EAGVAQSPRYKIIEKRQSVAFWCNPISGHATLYWYQQILGQGPKLLIQFQNNGVVDDSQLPKDRFSAERLKGVDSTLKIQPAKLEDSAVYLCASSLEVANTDTQYFGPGTRLTVL.